What follows are 19 T cell receptor beta chains derived from one specimen sequenced in a study of CD8+ T cells in alopecia areata. RNA, once extracted, was reverse transcribed into cDNA for use as the sequencing template. Generated by immunoSEQ multiplex PCR, the TCRdb table keeps only in-frame clones and is missing some. The profile shows 200,000 to 250,000 clones, 50% to 75% of them singletons. Treatment meaning: oral pan-JAK inhibitor, 5-10 mg twice daily. Sample: CD4+ T cells sorted from blood, taken at week 4, from a patient treated with tofacitinib. All receptors come from a human donor with alopecia areata.

This chain joins TRBV30 and TRBJ1-2, with D perhaps matching TRBD1 (5 bases). Germline-derived CDR1 and CDR2 are GTSNPN and SVGIG (reference sequence). The CDR3 covers 11 residues. Trimming took off 4 bases at V and 8 bases at J, with 11 bases between the two ends. In nucleotides, the CDR3 is TGTGCCTGGACAGGGTTAAACGGCTACACCTTC. This sequence encodes CAWTGLNGYTF.

On this clone itself: The sample contains more than one DNA sequence encoding this CDR3. The chain uses TRBV29-1 and TRBJ1-1, with D unresolved. Trimming took off 4 bases at V and 4 bases at J, with 7 bases between the two ends. CDR3 length: 11 residues. Per germline, CDR1 SQVTM and CDR2 ANQGSEA. The CDR3 DNA reads as TGCAGCGTTGGTCGCGGCACTGAAGCTTTCTTT. Its translation: CSVGRGTEAFF.

The chain joins TRBV6-6 to TRBJ2-3, with 8 positions matching TRBD1. J was trimmed by 0 bases and V by 4 bases; bases with no gene match: 3. The CDR3 loop spans 15 amino acids. In germline, CDR1 is MNHNY, CDR2 SVGAGI (reference sequence). The CDR3 region is CASSSRTGSTDTQYF. The CDR3 DNA follows: TGTGCCAGCAGTTCCCGGACAGGGAGCACAGATACGCAGTATTTT.

The gene calls are TRBV9 and TRBJ2-5, with D unresolved. CDR3 length equals 13 residues. V was pared by 3 bases and J by 4 bases, with 10 bases between. Germline V gene lookup returns CDR1 SGDLS and CDR2 YYNGEE. The CDR3 coding sequence is TGTGCCAGCAGCGACAGCCCTGGAGAGACCCAGTACTTC. Its translation: CASSDSPGETQYF.

This clone was detected a few times. The chain recombines TRBV7-2 with TRBJ1-6, with D hard to call. V lost 0 bases to trimming and J lost 8 bases, with 5 bases between them. This CDR3 region has 13 residues. The V gene's germline CDR1 is SGHTA and CDR2 FQGNSA. The CDR3 DNA reads as TGTGCCAGCAGCTTAGCAGGGTATTCACCCCTCCACTTT. This sequence encodes CASSLAGYSPLHF.

The chain employs TRBV4-3 and TRBJ1-4; D is unresolved. The CDR3 covers 13 residues. Germline V gene data show CDR1 as LGHNA and CDR2 as YSLEER. Trimming pared 0 bases from V and 8 bases from J, leaving 7 bases between. The CDR3 sequence is CASSQDYGEKLFF. For the CDR3, the DNA is TGCGCCAGCAGCCAAGATTATGGCGAAAAACTGTTTTTT.

In its sample, this clone was seen a few times. The CDR3 DNA is TGTGCCACCAGCAGAGATGGAGCGGCAGCCAAAAACATTCAGTACTTC. Its protein is CATSRDGAAAKNIQYF. The chain recombines TRBV15 with TRBJ2-4, with D perhaps matching TRBD2 (5 bases). Trimming removed 0 bases from V and 0 bases from J, with 9 bases in between. This CDR3 spans 16 amino acids. CDR1 is LNHNV, CDR2 YYDKDF, per germline (reference sequence).

V gene TRBV10-3 combines with J gene TRBJ1-2; D may be TRBD1 (5 bases). Per germline, CDR1 ENHRY and CDR2 SYGVKD. CDR3 length: 13 residues. The V end was cut by 8 bases, the J end by 0 bases, with 10 bases between. The CDR3 loop is CAIRGVANYGYTF. In DNA, the CDR3 is TGTGCCATCCGGGGGGTGGCTAACTATGGCTACACCTTC.

This clone has only a few counts. The chain uses TRBV2 and TRBJ2-7, with 10 bases that match TRBD1. Germline values: CDR1 SNHLY, CDR2 FYNNEI. There are 15 residues in the CDR3. V lost 7 bases to trimming and J lost 2 bases; unmatched junction nucleotides: 8. The chain's CDR3 is CASTPGQGFTYEQYF. In DNA, the CDR3 is TGTGCCAGCACTCCGGGACAGGGGTTCACCTACGAGCAGTACTTC.

The V and J genes are TRBV29-1 and TRBJ2-4, with 12 bases lining up with TRBD1. The CDR3 has 14 residues. The germline CDR1 and CDR2 sequences are SQVTM and ANQGSEA. V was clipped by 7 bases and J by 3 bases; unmatched bases: 4. The CDR3 nucleotides are TGCAGCGCCTGGGACAGGGGGCACAAAAACATTCAGTACTTC. Its protein is CSAWDRGHKNIQYF.

This clone was detected only once. This chain uses TRBV4-1 with TRBJ2-5; a possible D gene is TRBD1 (6 bases). This CDR3 has 15 residues. The ends were cut back, 4 bases at V and 0 bases at J, with 12 bases in the middle. CDR1 is MGHRA and CDR2 is YSYEKL in the germline V gene. CDR3 sequence reads: CASSLRGTYQETQYF. In DNA, the CDR3 is TGCGCCAGCAGCCTCAGGGGCACGTACCAAGAGACCCAGTACTTC.

V and J are TRBV9 and TRBJ2-5; unclear D gene. This CDR3 has 16 amino acids. V lost 4 bases to trimming and J lost 0 bases, with 16 bases between them. Germline V gives CDR1 SGDLS, CDR2 YYNGEE. The CDR3 protein is CASSPGPHSNQETQYF. CDR3 DNA sequence: TGTGCCAGCAGCCCCGGCCCCCACAGTAACCAAGAGACCCAGTACTTC.

This clone was seen a few times. The CDR3 nucleotides read TGTGCCAGCAGCTCTGGACAGGGGAAGACCCAGTACTTC. Encoded protein: CASSSGQGKTQYF. The chain combines TRBV7-2 with TRBJ2-5; 9 bases align to TRBD1. This CDR3 region has 13 residues. Germline loops: CDR1 SGHTA, CDR2 FQGNSA. The V and J ends lost 4 bases and 6 bases, in that order; junction bases with no gene match: 3.

The rearrangement links TRBV6-6 to TRBJ2-2, with no clear D. CDR1 and CDR2 from the germline V gene are MNHNY and SVGAGI (reference sequence). Trimming cost V 6 bases and J 4 bases, with 9 bases left between them. The CDR3 has 13 amino acids. CDR3 in DNA: TGTGCCAGCAGGAAGCAGGCCACCGGGGAGCTGTTTTTT. It specifies CASRKQATGELFF.

This clone occurred a few times. The chain couples TRBV4-3 to TRBJ1-5; perhaps TRBD1 as D (6 bases). Trimming shortened V by 4 bases and J by 3 bases, and 16 bases separated the two germline ends. The CDR3 spans 16 residues. Germline CDR1 and CDR2: LGHNA and YSLEER. The CDR3 DNA is TGCGCCAGCAGCCCAATGTTCGGACAGTACAATCAGCCCCAGCATTTT. This translates into CASSPMFGQYNQPQHF.

The V gene is TRBV15, the J gene TRBJ1-1, with 8 bases matching TRBD1. With V trimmed by 1 base and J by 8 bases, 12 bases remained unmatched. Germline assignment: CDR1 LNHNV and CDR2 YYDKDF (reference sequence). This CDR3 has 16 amino acids. The CDR3 spells CATSRVGDRRIREAFF. Here the CDR3 DNA reads TGTGCCACCAGCAGAGTAGGGGACAGGCGGATCCGCGAAGCTTTCTTT. Full variable domain (outside the CDR3, taken from reference TRBV15 and TRBJ1-1): DAMVIQNPRYQVTQFGKPVTLSCSQTLNHNVMYWYQQKSSQAPKLLFHYYDKDFNNEADTPDNFQSRRPNTSFCFLDIRSPGLGDTAMYLCATSRVGDRRIREAFFGQGTRLTVV.

This clone has only a few counts. The V call is TRBV30, the J call TRBJ2-1; D gene unclear. The CDR3 length is 12 residues. V lost 2 bases and J 7 bases, leaving 9 bases between the germline ends. The germline gives CDR1 GTSNPN, CDR2 SVGIG (reference sequence). This CDR3 is CAWSTPLNEQFF. CDR3 sequence (DNA): TGTGCCTGGAGTACGCCCCTTAATGAGCAGTTCTTC.

The chain has TRBV6-5 and TRBJ1-1; no clear D. V lost 9 bases to trimming and J lost 4 bases, with 9 bases between them. This CDR3 has 11 amino acids. Looked up from germline, CDR1 is MNHEY and CDR2 is SVGAGI. The CDR3 here is CASRSFTEAFF. The CDR3 DNA reads TGTGCCAGTAGGTCCTTCACTGAAGCTTTCTTT.

This clone was seen once. This chain links TRBV18 with TRBJ2-7, with 8 bases aligning to TRBD2. The CDR3 runs to 18 residues. J was trimmed by 1 base and V by 6 bases; bases with no gene match: 17. The V gene's germline CDR1 is KGHSH and CDR2 LQKENI. In nucleotides, the CDR3 is TGTGCCAGCTCCTTTTCGGCGGGGGGACCTTATAAGTCCTACGAGCAGTACTTC. This sequence encodes CASSFSAGGPYKSYEQYF.